Following are 16 T cell receptor beta chains from one sample sequenced in a study of radiotherapy plus CTLA-4 blockade in lung cancer. Assay used: immunoSEQ multiplex PCR; TCRdb lists only in-frame clones, some missing. The table has approximately 48,000 clones, 80% to 90% seen once. Material: peripheral blood, obtained from a patient treated with radiotherapy plus ipilimumab. Every receptor here comes from a human donor with non-small cell lung cancer whose response to radiotherapy plus ipilimumab could not be evaluated.

This clone was seen a handful of times. The chain couples TRBV30 to TRBJ1-2, with 11 positions matching TRBD1. The CDR3 has 15 amino acids. V dropped 6 bases and J dropped 4; count of bases not matched to a gene: 10. Germline CDR1 reads GTSNPN; CDR2 reads SVGIG (reference sequence). CDR3 sequence: CACWGQGDWIYGYTF. CDR3 nucleotide sequence: TGTGCCTGCTGGGGACAGGGGGATTGGATCTATGGCTACACCTTC. Variable domain in full (rest from reference TRBV30 and TRBJ1-2): SQTIHQWPATLVQPVGSPLSLECTVEGTSNPNLYWYRQAAGRGLQLLFYSVGIGQISSEVPQNLSASRPQDRQFILSSKKLLLSDSGFYLCACWGQGDWIYGYTFGSGTRLTVV.

The rearrangement joins TRBV7-2 to TRBJ2-1; TRBD1 aligns across 7 bases. After removal of 5 bases from V and 7 bases from J, the junction contained 20 bases not matched to a gene. CDR1 and CDR2 from the germline V gene are SGHTA and FQGNSA. The CDR3 covers 18 residues. The CDR3 spells CASSTLFSPGTAKNEQFF. CDR3 sequence (DNA): TGTGCCAGCAGCACCCTTTTTTCTCCGGGGACAGCCAAAAATGAGCAGTTCTTC.

This sequence joins TRBV4-1 and TRBJ2-1, with D perhaps TRBD2 (6 bases). The CDR3 consists of 15 residues. Looked up from germline, CDR1 is MGHRA and CDR2 is YSYEKL. V dropped 1 base and J dropped 0 bases, with 7 bases sitting between them. The CDR3 DNA reads as TGCGCCAGCAGCCAAGCGGGGGTCTCCTACAATGAGCAGTTCTTC. It specifies CASSQAGVSYNEQFF.

This chain's CDR3 is CASSPRLAGSYNEQFF. Here the CDR3 DNA reads TGTGCCAGCAGCCCCAGACTAGCGGGCTCCTACAATGAGCAGTTCTTC. This rearrangement joins TRBV7-3 to TRBJ2-1, with TRBD2 matching 10 bases. CDR3 length: 16 residues. Germline V gene lookup returns CDR1 SGHTA and CDR2 FQGTGA. The junction had 4 bases not matched to a gene; V was cut back by 5 bases and J by 0 bases. Filled out from reference TRBV7-3 and TRBJ2-1, the complete variable domain reads GAGVSQTPSNKVTEKGKYVELRCDPISGHTALYWYRQSLGQGPEFLIYFQGTGAADDSGLPNDRFFAVRPEGSVSTLKIQRTERGDSAVYLCASSPRLAGSYNEQFFGPGTRLTVL.

The V and J genes are TRBV5-8 and TRBJ1-4; the D gene is possibly TRBD1 (6 bases). Trimming removed 1 base at V and 3 bases at J, with 10 bases between. This CDR3 contains 15 residues. Germline V gives CDR1 SGHTS, CDR2 YDEGEE. This CDR3 is CASSLWGQSNEKLFF. CDR3 sequence (DNA): TGTGCCAGCAGCTTGTGGGGGCAATCTAATGAAAAACTGTTTTTT.

The CDR3 region is CASSSLAEAGDTQYF. The CDR3 coding sequence is TGTGCCAGCAGCTCACTAGCGGAGGCGGGAGATACGCAGTATTTT. V usage is TRBV7-3 and J usage is TRBJ2-3; TRBD2 matches at 8 bases. Looked up from germline, CDR1 is SGHTA and CDR2 is FQGTGA. Trimming at V came to 4 bases and at J to 5 bases, leaving 8 bases not matched to a gene. The CDR3 is 15 amino acids.

The chain employs TRBV7-9 and TRBJ2-5; 11 bases agree with TRBD2. CDR3 length: 15 residues. Losses at the gene ends were 1 base for V and 5 bases for J; bases not matched to a gene: 3. Per germline, CDR1 SEHNR and CDR2 FQNEAQ (reference sequence). CDR3 bases: TGTGCCAGCAGCTTAGTAGCGGGAGGGCCCGAGACCCAGTACTTC. Protein sequence: CASSLVAGGPETQYF.

In this sample, this clone turned up a few times. This chain's CDR3 is CASSEGLAGADEQFF. The CDR3 region has the DNA TGTGCCAGCAGTGAGGGACTAGCGGGAGCAGATGAGCAGTTCTTC. The V call is TRBV6-4, the J call TRBJ2-1; 14 nucleotides match TRBD2. Unmatched junction bases numbered 3, after V lost 3 bases and J lost 8 bases. The CDR3 loop spans 15 amino acids. CDR1 and CDR2 from the germline V gene are MRHNA and SNTAGT.

The V and J genes are TRBV2 and TRBJ2-4, with D possibly matching TRBD1 (5 bases). Germline CDR1 reads SNHLY; CDR2 reads FYNNEI. The CDR3 runs 19 residues. Trimming removed 0 bases from V and 9 bases from J, with 27 bases in between. The CDR3, as DNA: TGTGCCAGCAGTGAAGCGTTCAGGGCAGGCCGCTCGCTCTGGTCCATTCAGTACTTC. It is translated as CASSEAFRAGRSLWSIQYF.

The gene calls are TRBV7-3 and TRBJ2-2; D remains ambiguous. The CDR3 totals 13 residues. CDR1 and CDR2 from the germline V gene are SGHTA and FQGTGA. V lost 3 bases, J lost 4 bases, and 6 bases lay in between. The DNA of the CDR3 is TGTGCCAGCAGCTTCTCCGGCACCGGGGAGCTGTTTTTT. It translates to CASSFSGTGELFF.

The gene calls are TRBV6-1 and TRBJ2-7, with 7 bases fitting TRBD1. Germline loops: CDR1 MNHNS, CDR2 SASEGT. The CDR3 is 15 amino acids. V shed 6 bases, J shed 0 bases, and the junction held 8 bases outside the gene matches. The CDR3 loop reads CASRHTGALSYEQYF. In nucleotides, the CDR3 is TGTGCCAGCAGGCATACAGGGGCACTCTCCTACGAGCAGTACTTC.

The V and J genes are TRBV4-2 and TRBJ2-7, with 7 positions matching TRBD2. With 1 base clipped from V and 6 bases from J, the junction kept 21 bases outside the gene matches. Germline CDR1 and CDR2: LGHNA and YNFKEQ. This CDR3 has 19 residues. The CDR3 loop is CASSQALGFSGSYVFEQYF. DNA of the CDR3: TGTGCCAGCAGCCAAGCCTTGGGTTTTAGCGGGTCCTACGTGTTCGAGCAGTACTTC.

The chain has TRBV5-1 and TRBJ2-5; 9 bases are shared with TRBD1. With the DNA end fitting TRBJ2-7 better, the J assignment may be wrong. Germline V gives CDR1 SGHRS, CDR2 YFSETQ. The CDR3 is 16 residues long. This CDR3 is CASSLGGTGYPYEQYF. The CDR3 nucleotides read TGCGCCAGCAGCTTGGGAGGGACAGGGTATCCCTACGAGCAGTACTTC.

The genes are TRBV19 and TRBJ2-7; 10 bases are a match to TRBD2. The length of the CDR3 is 16 residues. Germline V CDR1 and CDR2: LNHDA, SQIVND (reference sequence). Trimming removed 3 bases from V and 2 bases from J; junction bases left unmatched: 7. In DNA form, the CDR3 reads TGTGCCAGTAGTATCCCACTAGCGGGAAACCCCTACGAGCAGTACTTC. This codes for CASSIPLAGNPYEQYF.

The chain employs TRBV27 and TRBJ2-1; 10 bases match TRBD2. Germline assignment: CDR1 MNHEY and CDR2 SMNVEV (reference sequence). V trimming: 3 bases; J trimming: 5 bases; junction bases outside the gene matches: 10. This CDR3 is 17 amino acids long. The CDR3, as DNA: TGTGCCAGCAGTTTGTCCCCTAGCGGGGGAGGAGACAATGAGCAGTTCTTC. This sequence encodes CASSLSPSGGGDNEQFF.

This chain connects TRBV5-1 to TRBJ2-1, with D perhaps matching TRBD1 (6 bases). Trimming left V 3 bases short and J 6 bases short, with 16 bases between. This CDR3 contains 15 residues. From germline, CDR1 is SGHRS and CDR2 YFSETQ. CDR3 loop: CASSYGTPRGNEQFF. Here the CDR3 DNA reads TGCGCCAGCAGCTACGGGACACCGCGAGGCAATGAGCAGTTCTTC.